These 13 T cell receptor beta chains came from one sample sequenced in a study of CD8+ T cells in alopecia areata. Reverse transcribed after extraction, RNA yielded cDNA as the sequencing template. TCRdb keeps only in-frame clones here, not all; method: immunoSEQ multiplex PCR. There are a few hundred thousand clones in the sample; 67% occur only once, and 1.2% lies in the top ten. The sequencing here drew on CD4+ T cells sorted from blood, taken at week 0. Receptors were obtained from a human donor with alopecia areata.

The rearrangement joins TRBV2 to TRBJ2-3, with D perhaps matching TRBD1 (5 bases). The CDR3 spans 14 residues. The germline V gene encodes CDR1 SNHLY and CDR2 FYNNEI. The ends were cut back, 5 bases at V and 1 base at J, with 10 bases in the middle. Here the CDR3 reads CASSQGRGTDTQYF. The CDR3 nucleotides are TGTGCCAGCAGTCAGGGCCGGGGCACAGATACGCAGTATTTT.

The rearrangement links TRBV18 to TRBJ1-2; no reliable D call. The germline gives CDR1 KGHSH, CDR2 LQKENI. V was cut by 2 bases and J by 6 bases, with 4 bases left in between. The CDR3 totals 11 residues. The CDR3, as DNA: TGTGCCAGCTCACCAGGGGATGGCTACACCTTC. This translates into CASSPGDGYTF.

The chain joins TRBV29-1 to TRBJ1-5; D is possibly TRBD1 (5 bases). The CDR3 has 12 amino acids. V shed 0 bases and J shed 9 bases, with 9 bases lying between them. Germline values: CDR1 SQVTM, CDR2 ANQGSEA. DNA for the CDR3: TGCAGCGTTGAAGAGCCCGGGGGGCCCCAGCATTTT. Translating it yields CSVEEPGGPQHF.

This sequence joins TRBV11-2 and TRBJ2-5; D gene uncertain. This CDR3 is 12 amino acids long. Trimming shortened V by 2 bases and J by 5 bases, and 6 bases separated the two germline ends. Germline V gene data show CDR1 as SGHAT and CDR2 as FQNNGV. The CDR3 loop reads CASSLYRETQYF. The CDR3 nucleotides are TGTGCCAGCAGCTTATACCGTGAGACCCAGTACTTC.

The rearrangement uses TRBV29-1 and TRBJ2-7; TRBD2 matches 8 bases. The ends lost 1 base at V and 7 bases at J; junction bases unmatched: 3. The germline CDR1 and CDR2 sequences are SQVTM and ANQGSEA. CDR3 length: 12 residues. In nucleotides, the CDR3 is TGCAGCGTTGAAGGTGGCGGGAGGGAGCAGTACTTC. Its protein is CSVEGGGREQYF.

V usage is TRBV4-3 and J usage is TRBJ1-1; D remains unclear. The CDR3 sequence is 13 residues long. CDR1 and CDR2 (germline): LGHNA, YSLEER. With 1 base removed from V and 10 bases from J, the gap between germline ends came to 13 bases. The CDR3 is CASSQVIGQGAFF. CDR3 in DNA: TGCGCCAGCAGCCAAGTGATAGGGCAAGGAGCTTTCTTT.

V is TRBV2 and J is TRBJ1-4; D unresolved. The CDR3 extends over 13 amino acids. Trimming pared 7 bases from V and 5 bases from J, leaving 11 bases between. Germline V gives CDR1 SNHLY, CDR2 FYNNEI. The CDR3 DNA is TGTGCCAGCACCCGGACTGAGAATGAAAAACTGTTTTTT. Amino acid sequence: CASTRTENEKLFF.

This clone has just a few counts. J is TRBJ1-1 and V is TRBV5-1; D is undetermined. The CDR3 length is 14 residues. Trimming removed 0 bases from V and 1 base from J, with 7 bases in between. Germline V gene lookup returns CDR1 SGHRS and CDR2 YFSETQ. The CDR3 protein is CASSLAVGNTEAFF. Written as DNA, the CDR3 is TGCGCCAGCAGCTTGGCCGTGGGGAACACTGAAGCTTTCTTT.

The rearrangement uses TRBV15 and TRBJ2-7, with D perhaps matching TRBD2 (6 bases). V was trimmed by 0 bases and J by 0 bases, leaving 15 bases between them. From germline, CDR1 is LNHNV and CDR2 YYDKDF (reference sequence). This CDR3 spans 17 amino acids. CDR3 DNA sequence: TGTGCCACCAGCAGAGATATCGCACGGGGGAACTCCTACGAGCAGTACTTC. Translated: CATSRDIARGNSYEQYF.

This clone was observed a handful of times. V gene TRBV9 combines with J gene TRBJ2-7, with D possibly TRBD1 on 6 matching bases. Germline loops: CDR1 SGDLS, CDR2 YYNGEE. The CDR3 totals 16 residues. V gave up 0 bases and J gave up 4 bases, with 17 bases separating them. The CDR3 is CASSVDPDSRSYEQYF. The DNA of the CDR3 is TGTGCCAGCAGCGTAGACCCGGACAGCAGATCGTACGAGCAGTACTTC.

The chain has TRBV29-1 and TRBJ2-5; tentatively, D is TRBD1 (5 bases). With 6 bases removed from V and 2 bases from J, the gap between germline ends came to 10 bases. This CDR3 is built from 12 residues. Germline-derived CDR1 and CDR2 are SQVTM and ANQGSEA. For the CDR3, the DNA is TGCAGCGTGAAGGGGCCGCAAGAGACCCAGTACTTC. This codes for CSVKGPQETQYF.

The genes are TRBV5-4 and TRBJ1-2; the D gene is possibly TRBD1 (5 bases). Per the germline V gene, CDR1 is SGHNT and CDR2 is YYREEE (reference sequence). Trimming shortened V by 5 bases and J by 1 base, and 9 bases separated the two germline ends. The CDR3 is 13 amino acids. The CDR3 loop is CASSRQGNYGYTF. The DNA of the CDR3 is TGTGCCAGCAGTCGGCAGGGTAACTATGGCTACACCTTC.

This clone was seen a few times. The chain couples TRBV29-1 to TRBJ2-5; 11 nucleotides align to TRBD1. Germline CDR1 and CDR2: SQVTM and ANQGSEA. The CDR3 sequence is 14 residues long. V lost 6 bases, J lost 5 bases, and 8 bases stayed unmatched. The CDR3 protein is CSVHPGQGGETQYF. For the CDR3, the DNA is TGCAGCGTCCACCCGGGACAGGGGGGGGAGACCCAGTACTTC. Variable domain in full (rest from reference TRBV29-1 and TRBJ2-5): SAVISQKPSRDICQRGTSLTIQCQVDSQVTMMFWYRQQPGQSLTLIATANQGSEATYESGFVIDKFPISRPNLTFSTLTVSNMSPEDSSIYLCSVHPGQGGETQYFGPGTRLLVL.